This T cell receptor (beta chain) was profiled in a study of spatial heterogeneity in lung cancer. In the study overall: There were consistently more beta-chain sequences detected than alpha-chain sequences.

TCRdb re-analysed the 5' RACE reads in MiXCR, keeping a single row per CDR3 protein. Of about 82,000 distinct CDR3 sequences in the sample, around 13% were seen once. As to time point: sample taken at primary tumor resection. TCRs were sequenced from unsorted whole RNA of tumor, nontumor lung or PBMC. CDR1 and CDR2 (germline): KGHDR, SFDVKD. Trimming pared 3 bases from V and 3 bases from J, leaving 17 bases between. This CDR3 region has 17 residues. V gene TRBV24-1 combines with J gene TRBJ2-1; D perhaps matches TRBD2 (5 bases). Sequences were derived from PBMCs, sampled at surgery. This clonotype was obtained from a male donor with early-stage non-small cell lung cancer. The chain's CDR3 is CATSDTSGVTSYNEQFF. The CDR3 nucleotides are TGTGCCACCAGTGATACGTCTGGGGTAACTAGCTACAATGAGCAGTTCTTC.